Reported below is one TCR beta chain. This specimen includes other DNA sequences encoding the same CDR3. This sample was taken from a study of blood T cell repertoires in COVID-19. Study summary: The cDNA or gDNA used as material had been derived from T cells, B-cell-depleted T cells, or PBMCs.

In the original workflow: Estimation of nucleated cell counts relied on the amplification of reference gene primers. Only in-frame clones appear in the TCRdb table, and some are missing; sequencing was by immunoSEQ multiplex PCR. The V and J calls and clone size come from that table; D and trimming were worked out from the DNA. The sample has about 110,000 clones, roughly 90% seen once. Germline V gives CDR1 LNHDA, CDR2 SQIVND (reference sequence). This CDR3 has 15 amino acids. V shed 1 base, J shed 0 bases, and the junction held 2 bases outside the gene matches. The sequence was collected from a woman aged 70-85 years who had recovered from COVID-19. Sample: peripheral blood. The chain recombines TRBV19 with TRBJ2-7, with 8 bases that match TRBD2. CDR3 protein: CASSIAGTSSYEQYF. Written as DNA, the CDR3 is TGTGCCAGTAGTATAGCCGGGACTAGCTCCTACGAGCAGTACTTC.